This T cell receptor beta chain is from a study of blood T cell repertoires in COVID-19. Study-wide context: The analysed material was cDNA or gDNA that came from T cells, B-cell-depleted T cells, or PBMCs.

The protocol was immunoSEQ multiplex PCR, while the TCRdb copy is restricted to in-frame clones and leaves out a portion. This sample has around 67,000 clones, with 88% found just once. J was trimmed by 1 base and V by 5 bases; bases with no gene match: 7. CDR1 is MNHEY and CDR2 is SVGAGI in the germline V gene. This CDR3 is 15 amino acids long. This receptor was obtained from a woman older than 75 with active or convalescent COVID-19. The sample comprised peripheral blood. The chain uses TRBV6-5 and TRBJ2-7, with 8 bases lining up with TRBD1. The CDR3 sequence is CASSLQGVLSYEQYF. Written as DNA, the CDR3 is TGTGCCAGCAGTCTACAGGGGGTCCTGTCCTACGAGCAGTACTTC.